This T cell receptor beta chain comes out of a study of response to subunit inactivated influenza vaccine. In TCRdb, the RT-PCR reads were re-called with MiXCR into one record per CDR3 protein. The repertoire consists of 750,000 to 850,000 distinct CDR3 sequences, with under 20% occurring once and the leading ten covering roughly 10%. Germline loops: CDR1 SGDLS, CDR2 YYNGEE. V was clipped by 4 bases and J by 1 base; unmatched bases: 8. The CDR3 has 18 amino acids. The receptor's source is a man aged 45-65 years who received an inactivated influenza vaccine. Sequenced material: PBMCs from blood, taken around 5 days after vaccination. The J gene is TRBJ2-2, the V gene TRBV9, with TRBD2 matching 12 bases. DNA for the CDR3: TGTGCCAGCAGCCCGAGGACTAGCGGGACCCTGAACACCGGGGAGCTGTTTTTT. It specifies CASSPRTSGTLNTGELFF.